This T cell receptor (beta chain) was profiled in a study of blood T cell repertoires in COVID-19. The repertoire was sequenced with immunoSEQ multiplex PCR; TCRdb's copy has only in-frame clones and lacks some. The data contain 24,000 or so clones, 75% to 90% of them singletons. V shed 6 bases and J 6 bases; nucleotides not matched to a gene: 14. This CDR3 has 15 amino acids. Germline V CDR1 and CDR2: MDHEN, SYDVKM. The sequenced sample consisted of peripheral blood. The chain uses TRBV28 and TRBJ2-7; 7 nucleotides line up with TRBD2. The receptor was derived from a woman aged 80 or over with active or convalescent COVID-19. CDR3 protein: CASRSYPGTTPEQYF. The CDR3 DNA reads as TGTGCCAGCAGGAGTTACCCCGGGACTACTCCCGAGCAGTACTTC.